Below are 27 T cell receptor beta chains sequenced from a single sample in a study of technical replicates of blood from several donors. Assay: immunoSEQ multiplex PCR; the TCRdb copy retains only in-frame clones and omits some. The data contain around 70,000 clones, around 95% of them singletons. The sample was T cells isolated from PBMCs. The receptors come from a human donor in good health.

This chain joins TRBV5-1 and TRBJ2-1; TRBD2 is a possible D gene (5 bases). The V gene lost 1 base and the J gene lost 1 base, with 15 bases spanning the gap. The germline CDR1 and CDR2 sequences are SGHRS and YFSETQ. The CDR3 runs 17 residues. The CDR3 coding sequence is TGCGCCAGCAGCTTGACAGCGGCGGGTAGGTCCTACAATGAGCAGTTCTTC. As protein: CASSLTAAGRSYNEQFF. Full variable domain (rest looked up from reference TRBV5-1 and TRBJ2-1): KAGVTQTPRYLIKTRGQQVTLSCSPISGHRSVSWYQQTPGQGLQFLFEYFSETQRNKGNFPGRFSGRQFSNSRSEMNVSTLELGDSALYLCASSLTAAGRSYNEQFFGPGTRLTVL.

The V call is TRBV27, the J call TRBJ1-2, with 8 bases fitting TRBD1. Trimming took 2 bases from V and 5 from J; bases not matched to a gene: 10. CDR1 is MNHEY, CDR2 SMNVEV, per germline (reference sequence). This CDR3 contains 16 residues. CDR3: CASSLGSGTGLYGYTF. CDR3 coding DNA: TGTGCCAGCAGTTTAGGCTCCGGGACAGGACTTTATGGCTACACCTTC.

J is TRBJ2-7 and V is TRBV2; D ambiguous. V lost 5 bases, J lost 2 bases, and 10 bases lay in between. CDR3 length: 13 amino acids. Germline V gives CDR1 SNHLY, CDR2 FYNNEI. In DNA form, the CDR3 reads TGTGCCAGCAGTCCTAGGAACACCTACGAGCAGTACTTC. Amino acids: CASSPRNTYEQYF. The variable domain in full, completed from reference TRBV2 and TRBJ2-7, reads EPEVTQTPSHQVTQMGQEVILRCVPISNHLYFYWYRQILGQKVEFLVSFYNNEISEKSEIFDDQFSVERPDGSNFTLKIRSTKLEDSAMYFCASSPRNTYEQYFGPGTRLTVT.

Worth noting for this clone: One junction end does not reproduce the germline sequence, and a read error may be involved. The rearrangement uses TRBV7-7 and TRBJ2-1; D perhaps matches TRBD2 (6 bases). The CDR3 length is 16 residues. Per the germline V gene, CDR1 is SSHAT and CDR2 is FNYEAQ (reference sequence). In nucleotides, the CDR3 is TGTGCTAGCAGCTTAGCCCCGGGAGAGATCCACAATGAGCAGTTCTTC. It yields the protein CASSLAPGEIHNEQFF. The variable domain in full, completed from reference TRBV7-7 and TRBJ2-1, reads GAGVSQSPRYKVTKRGQDVTLRCDPISSHATLYWYQQALGQGPEFLTYFNYEAQPDKSGLPSDRFSAERPEGSISTLTIQRTEQRDSAMYRCASSLAPGEIHNEQFFGPGTRLTVL.

The chain links TRBV29-1 to TRBJ1-4; TRBD1 is a possible D gene (5 bases). The CDR3 has 13 amino acids. Germline V lookup: CDR1 SQVTM, CDR2 ANQGSEA. Trimming left V 6 bases short and J 6 bases short, with 14 bases between. The CDR3 is CSVCLPGYEKLFF. CDR3 sequence (DNA): TGCAGCGTGTGTCTGCCAGGGTATGAAAAACTGTTTTTT.

The rearrangement links TRBV9 to TRBJ1-5; the D gene is possibly TRBD1 (5 bases). The germline V gene has CDR1 SGDLS and CDR2 YYNGEE. V was pared by 0 bases and J by 5 bases, with 9 bases between. The CDR3 is 14 amino acids. The CDR3 protein is CASSVGQTDQPQHF. CDR3 DNA sequence: TGTGCCAGCAGCGTAGGACAGACCGATCAGCCCCAGCATTTT.

This clone was detected once. The chain uses TRBV6-6 and TRBJ1-1; perhaps TRBD1 as D (5 bases). From germline, CDR1 is MNHNY and CDR2 SVGAGI (reference sequence). V was clipped by 6 bases and J by 4 bases, with 15 bases between them. This CDR3 has 14 residues. The CDR3 bases are TGTGCCAGCAGCCCTGGGGGGGTAGCCACTGAAGCTTTCTTT. It codes for CASSPGGVATEAFF.

This chain joins TRBV2 and TRBJ1-2; tentatively, D is TRBD1 (5 bases). The CDR3 contains 11 residues. V lost 4 bases to trimming and J lost 8 bases, with 8 bases between them. CDR1 SNHLY and CDR2 FYNNEI come from the germline V gene. The DNA for the CDR3 is TGTGCCAGCAGTGCGGGGGACGGCTACACCTTC. It specifies CASSAGDGYTF.

The V call is TRBV6-5, the J call TRBJ2-2, with D possibly TRBD1 on 8 matching bases. V lost 7 bases to trimming and J lost 7 bases, with 13 bases between them. The germline CDR1 and CDR2 sequences are MNHEY and SVGAGI. This CDR3 is built from 13 residues. The CDR3 here is CASTDREGGELFF. DNA of the CDR3: TGTGCCAGCACGGACAGGGAGGGCGGGGAGCTGTTTTTT.

The gene calls are TRBV13 and TRBJ2-2, with TRBD2 matching 7 bases. V was pared by 5 bases and J by 6 bases, with 15 bases of the junction left unmatched. The CDR3 sequence is 17 residues long. CDR1 is PRHDT, CDR2 FYEKMQ, per germline (reference sequence). CDR3 sequence: CASSPLSGGAGAGELFF. CDR3 in DNA: TGTGCCAGCAGCCCCCTTTCTGGCGGGGCGGGAGCCGGGGAGCTGTTTTTT.

The gene calls are TRBV27 and TRBJ2-7; weak D call: TRBD1 (5 bases). This CDR3 has 12 amino acids. With 3 bases removed from V and 8 bases from J, the gap between germline ends came to 11 bases. The germline V gene has CDR1 MNHEY and CDR2 SMNVEV (reference sequence). CDR3 amino acids: CASSFTAGQQYF. The CDR3 DNA follows: TGTGCCAGCAGTTTCACCGCAGGGCAGCAGTACTTC.

The rearrangement links TRBV12-5 to TRBJ2-1; maybe TRBD1 (5 bases). There are 15 residues in the CDR3. With 5 bases removed from V and 7 bases from J, the gap between germline ends came to 18 bases. In germline, CDR1 is LGHNT, CDR2 FRNRAP. CDR3 sequence (DNA): TGTGCTAGTGGTGCGCGACAGCCTACCGTGAATGAGCAGTTCTTC. As protein: CASGARQPTVNEQFF.

The genes are TRBV6-5 and TRBJ1-5; D remains unclear. Germline CDR1 is MNHEY and CDR2 is SVGAGI. Trimming took off 5 bases at V and 0 bases at J, with 11 bases between the two ends. The CDR3 is 15 residues long. CDR3 nucleotide sequence: TGTGCCAGCAGTCTCGGCAGACTTAGCAATCAGCCCCAGCATTTT. It is translated as CASSLGRLSNQPQHF.

V and J are TRBV5-1 and TRBJ1-2, with D perhaps TRBD1 (6 bases). Trimming cost V 4 bases and J 4 bases, with 8 bases left between them. This CDR3 region has 12 residues. The germline CDR1 and CDR2 sequences are SGHRS and YFSETQ. The CDR3, as DNA: TGCGCCAGCAGCCCGGACAGCTATGGCTACACCTTC. Its protein product is CASSPDSYGYTF.

The chain carries TRBV7-2 and TRBJ2-7; TRBD2 matches at 9 bases. CDR1 is SGHTA, CDR2 FQGNSA, per germline. Trimming cost V 3 bases and J 2 bases; bases outside gene matches: 5. CDR3 length: 15 residues. CDR3: CASSFGSGRTYEQYF. The DNA for the CDR3 is TGTGCCAGCAGCTTTGGAAGCGGGAGGACCTACGAGCAGTACTTC.

The J gene is TRBJ1-2, the V gene TRBV9, with a tentative D call TRBD1 (6 bases). This CDR3 region has 15 residues. V was clipped by 0 bases and J by 4 bases, with 13 bases between them. Germline loops: CDR1 SGDLS, CDR2 YYNGEE. The CDR3 region is CASSVDLGGVYGYTF. DNA of the CDR3: TGTGCCAGCAGCGTAGACTTAGGGGGAGTCTATGGCTACACCTTC.

CDR3 protein: CASSQAIVGPQETQYF. Here the CDR3 DNA reads TGCGCCAGCAGCCAAGCCATAGTGGGCCCCCAAGAGACCCAGTACTTC. The V call is TRBV4-1, the J call TRBJ2-5; no clear D. V lost 1 base to trimming and J lost 1 base, with 13 bases between them. The CDR3 is made up of 16 amino acids. Germline loops: CDR1 MGHRA, CDR2 YSYEKL.

The chain links TRBV6-1 to TRBJ2-3, with D perhaps matching TRBD1 (5 bases). Germline lookup yields CDR1 MNHNS and CDR2 SASEGT. The CDR3 has 13 residues. V lost 1 base and J 10 bases, leaving 12 bases between the germline ends. CDR3 sequence reads: CASSEGLAGSQYF. DNA for the CDR3: TGTGCCAGCAGTGAAGGGCTGGCAGGGTCGCAGTATTTT.

The chain employs TRBV4-1 and TRBJ2-7; D not certain. CDR3 length: 16 amino acids. CDR1 is MGHRA, CDR2 YSYEKL, per germline. Trimming shortened V by 1 base and J by 3 bases, and 16 bases separated the two germline ends. CDR3 DNA sequence: TGCGCCAGCAGCCAAGTTTACGACAACCTCTTCTACGAGCAGTACTTC. It is translated as CASSQVYDNLFYEQYF.

This chain uses TRBV27 with TRBJ2-7; TRBD1 agrees at 8 bases. This CDR3 is built from 13 residues. After removal of 4 bases from V and 2 bases from J, the junction contained 1 base not matched to a gene. The germline V gene has CDR1 MNHEY and CDR2 SMNVEV (reference sequence). CDR3 in DNA: TGTGCCAGCAGTTGGGGACAGGCCTACGAGCAGTACTTC. Translation gives CASSWGQAYEQYF.

The chain uses TRBV5-4 and TRBJ2-7, with 7 bases that match TRBD2. CDR1 SGHNT and CDR2 YYREEE come from the germline V gene (reference sequence). The CDR3 runs 14 residues. V lost 4 bases to trimming and J lost 7 bases; unmatched junction nucleotides: 11. The CDR3 nucleotides read TGTGCCAGCAGCGAACTAGCGTATAATATGGAGCAGTACTTC. This sequence encodes CASSELAYNMEQYF.

This clone was counted a few times. This rearrangement joins TRBV7-9 to TRBJ1-1; D perhaps matches TRBD1 (6 bases). V lost 8 bases, J lost 4 bases, and 17 bases lay in between. Germline V CDR1 and CDR2: SEHNR, FQNEAQ (reference sequence). This CDR3 is 14 amino acids long. CDR3 protein: CASSRQAESTEAFF. For the CDR3, the DNA is TGTGCCAGCTCCCGACAGGCGGAGAGCACTGAAGCTTTCTTT.

This clone is a singleton in its sample. The J gene is TRBJ1-1, the V gene TRBV7-9; 8 nucleotides line up with TRBD1. V was clipped by 6 bases and J by 0 bases; unmatched bases: 12. From germline, CDR1 is SEHNR and CDR2 FQNEAQ (reference sequence). The CDR3 covers 17 residues. The CDR3 coding sequence is TGTGCCAGCAGTGGTCAGGGGGCGATAAACATGAACACTGAAGCTTTCTTT. It codes for CASSGQGAINMNTEAFF.

The chain recombines TRBV2 with TRBJ1-3, with TRBD1 matching over 12 bases. CDR1 is SNHLY, CDR2 FYNNEI, per germline. This CDR3 comprises 17 residues. V was pared by 5 bases and J by 2 bases, with 7 bases of the junction left unmatched. The CDR3 reads CASSTGQGANAGNTIYF. The CDR3 bases are TGTGCCAGCAGTACGGGACAGGGGGCGAATGCTGGAAACACCATATATTTT.

This chain uses TRBV28 with TRBJ2-1; 7 bases match TRBD1. The CDR3 extends over 16 amino acids. J was trimmed by 7 bases and V by 2 bases; bases with no gene match: 11. Germline V gene sequence: CDR1 MDHEN, CDR2 SYDVKM. The CDR3 DNA reads TGTGCCAGCAGTTTAATCGACAGGGTAGGACATAATGAGCAGTTCTTC. Residues: CASSLIDRVGHNEQFF.

The rearrangement links TRBV14 to TRBJ2-1; D not certain. The CDR3 totals 14 residues. Trimming pared 2 bases from V and 0 bases from J, leaving 5 bases between. Germline V CDR1 and CDR2: SGHDN, FVKESK. CDR3 in amino acids: CASSQQVSYNEQFF. The CDR3 nucleotides read TGTGCCAGCAGCCAACAGGTCTCCTACAATGAGCAGTTCTTC.

The chain uses TRBV30 and TRBJ1-5, with 9 bases identical to TRBD1. V lost 2 bases and J lost 6; bases outside the gene matches: 11. This CDR3 comprises 16 residues. Germline assignment: CDR1 GTSNPN and CDR2 SVGIG (reference sequence). The DNA of the CDR3 is TGTGCCTGGAGTCAATACCGGACAGGGGATATTCAGCCCCAGCATTTT. Translated, it gives CAWSQYRTGDIQPQHF. The full variable domain, its missing parts supplied by reference TRBV30 and TRBJ1-5, is SQTIHQWPATLVQPVGSPLSLECTVEGTSNPNLYWYRQAAGRGLQLLFYSVGIGQISSEVPQNLSASRPQDRQFILSSKKLLLSDSGFYLCAWSQYRTGDIQPQHFGDGTRLSIL.